The 26 T cell receptor beta chains below come from one sample, sequenced in a study of blood T cells in healthy people across ages. The use of a sample-barcoded 5' primer and a J-beta primer mix characterized a second PCR of about 7 to 12 cycles. Each CDR3 protein is one row after TCRdb ran MiXCR on the 5' RACE reads. The sample yields approximately 770,000 distinct CDR3 sequences, roughly 50% seen once. Sequencing was done on a sample of blood. The receptor source for this set is a man under 40 in good health.

The chain links TRBV4-1 to TRBJ2-1; D is ambiguous. V lost 2 bases to trimming and J lost 9 bases, with 11 bases between them. The length of the CDR3 is 13 residues. CDR1 is MGHRA and CDR2 is YSYEKL in the germline V gene. CDR3 in amino acids: CASSQSWTPEQFF. The CDR3 region has the DNA TGCGCCAGCAGCCAATCCTGGACCCCTGAGCAGTTCTTC.

This chain joins TRBV29-1 and TRBJ2-1, with D possibly matching TRBD1 (6 bases). The CDR3 loop spans 14 amino acids. V gave up 6 bases and J gave up 3 bases, with 15 bases separating them. Germline V gene lookup returns CDR1 SQVTM and CDR2 ANQGSEA. The CDR3 region has the DNA TGCAGCGTCGAGATCGGACAGTTCTACAATGAGCAGTTCTTC. As protein: CSVEIGQFYNEQFF.

The chain combines TRBV14 with TRBJ2-3; 10 bases match TRBD2. The CDR3 spans 18 residues. Unmatched junction bases numbered 11, after V lost 3 bases and J lost 2 bases. Germline V CDR1 and CDR2: SGHDN, FVKESK. CDR3 in DNA: TGTGCCAGCAGCCAGGGATATAGCGGGAGGCTCCTCACAGATACGCAGTATTTT. This gives the protein CASSQGYSGRLLTDTQYF.

The rearrangement uses TRBV20-1 and TRBJ2-1; tentative D call: TRBD1 (5 bases). The CDR3 is 15 residues long. Germline V gene data show CDR1 as DFQATT and CDR2 as SNEGSKA (reference sequence). With 0 bases removed from V and 6 bases from J, the gap between germline ends came to 15 bases. The CDR3 protein is CSARDLERQLNEQFF. In DNA, the CDR3 is TGCAGTGCTAGAGATCTTGAGAGACAGCTCAATGAGCAGTTCTTC.

The chain is built from TRBV20-1 and TRBJ2-7; weak D call: TRBD1 (5 bases). This CDR3 is 16 amino acids long. Trimming removed 0 bases at V and 2 bases at J, with 17 bases between. Germline V gene lookup returns CDR1 DFQATT and CDR2 SNEGSKA (reference sequence). This CDR3 reads CSARDPGSAEPYEQYF. CDR3 in DNA: TGCAGTGCTAGAGACCCAGGGTCGGCGGAACCCTACGAGCAGTACTTC.

This clonotype was counted a few times. The chain is built from TRBV5-1 and TRBJ2-1, with D perhaps being TRBD1 or TRBD2 (6 bases each). This CDR3 is built from 17 residues. The V and J ends lost 1 base and 7 bases respectively, with 21 bases between them. CDR1 is SGHRS, CDR2 YFSETQ, per germline. The chain's CDR3 is CASSLYWGAGGDNEQFF. As DNA, the CDR3 is TGCGCCAGCAGCTTGTATTGGGGGGCCGGTGGTGATAATGAGCAGTTCTTC.

This chain connects TRBV24-1 to TRBJ2-1, with TRBD2 identical over 11 bases. Losses at the gene ends were 5 bases for V and 8 bases for J; bases not matched to a gene: 10. CDR3 size: 16 residues. CDR1 and CDR2 from the germline V gene are KGHDR and SFDVKD. The CDR3 is CATSGPLAGGPHEQFF. The DNA of the CDR3 is TGTGCCACCAGTGGCCCCTTAGCGGGAGGGCCTCATGAGCAGTTCTTC.

Points on this clonotype: The junction departs from germline at one end; a sequencing error may be responsible. The chain is built from TRBV29-1 and TRBJ2-1; D possibly uses TRBD1 or TRBD2 (5 bases each). The CDR3 length is 15 residues. CDR1 is SQVTM, CDR2 ANQGSEA, per germline. The CDR3 DNA reads TGCAGCGGGATTAGCGAGTGGGGCTCCAACAATGAGCAGTTCTTC. Translation: CSGISEWGSNNEQFF.

The chain's CDR3 is CASSFTLGLLQNEQFF. The CDR3 DNA is TGTGCCAGCAGCTTCACGTTGGGACTCCTACAGAATGAGCAGTTCTTC. This chain connects TRBV11-2 to TRBJ2-1, with TRBD2 as a possible D gene (6 bases). Germline V gene sequence: CDR1 SGHAT, CDR2 FQNNGV. V was pared by 3 bases and J by 7 bases, with 19 bases between. CDR3 size: 16 residues.

Here the CDR3 DNA reads TGTGCCAGCAGCTTAGGAGCGGGAGTGGAGCAGTTCTTC. Its translation is CASSLGAGVEQFF. The chain employs TRBV7-2 and TRBJ2-1, with 8 bases matching TRBD2. Germline CDR1 and CDR2: SGHTA and FQGNSA. The J segment lost 10 bases and the V segment lost 1 base, leaving 3 bases of the junction unmatched. This CDR3 is built from 13 residues. Full variable domain (rest looked up from reference TRBV7-2 and TRBJ2-1): GAGVSQSPSNKVTEKGKDVELRCDPISGHTALYWYRQSLGQGLEFLIYFQGNSAPDKSGLPSDRFSAERTGGSVSTLTIQRTQQEDSAVYLCASSLGAGVEQFFGPGTRLTVL.

This clonotype was seen a few times. The V and J genes are TRBV7-2 and TRBJ2-3; 10 bases fit TRBD2. This CDR3 spans 15 amino acids. From germline, CDR1 is SGHTA and CDR2 FQGNSA. Unmatched junction bases numbered 8, after V lost 5 bases and J lost 6 bases. CDR3 amino acids: CASSQREGRGDTQYF. The DNA for the CDR3 is TGTGCCAGCAGCCAGCGGGAGGGCCGAGGTGATACGCAGTATTTT.

This rearrangement joins TRBV7-2 to TRBJ2-4; tentative D call: TRBD1 (6 bases). Germline V lookup: CDR1 SGHTA, CDR2 FQGNSA. Trimming removed 3 bases at V and 7 bases at J, with 22 bases between. The CDR3 is 17 amino acids. The CDR3 loop is CASSLAVSGVVSNIQYF. In nucleotides, the CDR3 is TGTGCCAGCAGCTTGGCGGTTTCAGGGGTTGTGTCGAACATTCAGTACTTC. Full variable domain (rest looked up from reference TRBV7-2 and TRBJ2-4): GAGVSQSPSNKVTEKGKDVELRCDPISGHTALYWYRQSLGQGLEFLIYFQGNSAPDKSGLPSDRFSAERTGGSVSTLTIQRTQQEDSAVYLCASSLAVSGVVSNIQYFGAGTRLSVL.

V usage is TRBV7-9 and J usage is TRBJ2-7, with 10 positions matching TRBD2. The CDR3 runs to 15 residues. V lost 7 bases, J lost 3 bases, and 9 bases stayed unmatched. Germline CDR1 SEHNR, CDR2 FQNEAQ (reference sequence). The CDR3 region has the DNA TGTGCCAGCACCTCACCAGCGGGGGGGATCTACGAGCAGTACTTC. Translation: CASTSPAGGIYEQYF.

The sample holds a few counts of this clonotype. The CDR3 here is CASSEYSQARQTQYF. The CDR3 nucleotides are TGTGCCAGCAGTGAATATTCCCAGGCGCGGCAGACCCAGTACTTC. The chain is built from TRBV6-1 and TRBJ2-5; D is unclear. CDR3 size: 15 residues. The germline V and J ends were trimmed by 2 bases and 6 bases, with 16 bases remaining between them. Germline-derived CDR1 and CDR2 are MNHNS and SASEGT.

In this sample, this clonotype turned up a few times. The chain joins TRBV7-9 to TRBJ2-3; no definite D call. This CDR3 has 15 amino acids. Trimming took 1 base from V and 6 from J, leaving 14 bases between them. The germline CDR1 and CDR2 sequences are SEHNR and FQNEAQ (reference sequence). The CDR3 DNA reads TGTGCCAGCAGCTTAGATCCCCCAAGGGCCGATACGCAGTATTTT. It codes for CASSLDPPRADTQYF.

Comment on this clonotype: This could be a read error, since a much larger clone is one nucleotide away. J is TRBJ2-6 and V is TRBV7-8; D unresolved. The CDR3 consists of 16 residues. V shed 5 bases and J shed 0 bases, with 11 bases lying between them. CDR1 is SGHVS, CDR2 FQNEAQ, per germline. CDR3 in DNA: TGTGCCAGCAGCCCACCCACGCGCTCTGGGGCCAACGTCCTGACTTTC. Translation: CASSPPTRSGANVLTF. The full variable domain, with the rest looked up from reference TRBV7-8 and TRBJ2-6, is GAGVSQSPRYKVAKRGQDVALRCDPISGHVSLFWYQQALGQGPEFLTYFQNEAQLDKSGLPSDRFFAERPEGSVSTLKIQRTQQEDSAVYLCASSPPTRSGANVLTFGAGSRLTVL.

The chain combines TRBV30 with TRBJ2-3; 7 nucleotides agree with TRBD1. From germline, CDR1 is GTSNPN and CDR2 SVGIG (reference sequence). This CDR3 comprises 12 residues. J was trimmed by 2 bases and V by 8 bases; bases with no gene match: 4. The DNA of the CDR3 is TGTGCCGGGACAGAGACCACAGATACGCAGTATTTT. It encodes CAGTETTDTQYF.

The chain has TRBV20-1 and TRBJ2-1, with D unclear. Trimming took 6 bases from V and 5 from J, leaving 11 bases between them. From germline, CDR1 is DFQATT and CDR2 SNEGSKA (reference sequence). This CDR3 region has 12 residues. The CDR3 loop is CSAPLNHNEQFF. The CDR3 DNA reads as TGCAGTGCCCCCTTAAACCACAATGAGCAGTTCTTC.

The chain carries TRBV12-3 or TRBV12-4 and TRBJ2-1; D is unclear. This CDR3 has 14 amino acids. The V end was cut by 3 bases, the J end by 8 bases, with 14 bases between. CDR3 bases: TGTGCCAGCAGTTTTAGTAGCAGAGGAGATGAGCAGTTCTTC. Its protein is CASSFSSRGDEQFF.

J is TRBJ2-3 and V is TRBV6-5; TRBD2 matches at 9 bases. V shed 5 bases and J 6 bases; nucleotides not matched to a gene: 9. Germline V gives CDR1 MNHEY, CDR2 SVGAGI. The CDR3 length is 15 residues. The CDR3 spells CASSPAAGGHDTQYF. The CDR3 DNA reads as TGTGCCAGCAGTCCCGCGGCGGGAGGGCATGATACGCAGTATTTT.

This clonotype was seen a handful of times. The chain has TRBV7-2 and TRBJ1-2; D remains unclear. This CDR3 comprises 13 residues. Trimming left V 4 bases short and J 0 bases short, with 6 bases between. Germline V CDR1 and CDR2: SGHTA, FQGNSA. For the CDR3, the DNA is TGTGCCAGCAGCTCCGACCCTAACTATGGCTACACCTTC. Translation gives CASSSDPNYGYTF.

The rearrangement joins TRBV20-1 to TRBJ1-1, with 8 bases fitting TRBD1. The germline CDR1 and CDR2 sequences are DFQATT and SNEGSKA (reference sequence). The CDR3 covers 13 residues. Trimming removed 4 bases from V and 6 bases from J; junction bases left unmatched: 7. The CDR3 bases are TGCAGTGCTAACCCCCAGGGGGCCTCTGAAGCTTTCTTT. Protein sequence: CSANPQGASEAFF.

Concerning this clonotype itself: One base away lies a much larger clone, so this may be a sequencing read error. The chain is built from TRBV29-1 and TRBJ2-1; either TRBD1 or TRBD2 may fit D (5 bases each). This CDR3 has 14 residues. The germline V gene has CDR1 SQVTM and CDR2 ANQGSEA. Deletions cut 7 bases from V and 9 bases from J, with 22 bases between. CDR3 in amino acids: CSAGRRQGRVEQFF. DNA for the CDR3: TGCAGCGCTGGTAGGCGCCAGGGACGGGTTGAGCAGTTCTTC.

This clonotype was recorded once. The V gene is TRBV4-3, the J gene TRBJ2-1; no clear D gene. Germline V gene lookup returns CDR1 LGHNA and CDR2 YSLEER. CDR3 length: 16 residues. The V and J ends lost 0 bases and 0 bases respectively, with 9 bases between them. The CDR3 region has the DNA TGCGCCAGCAGCCAAGATCACCAGAGCTCCTACAATGAGCAGTTCTTC. Its translation is CASSQDHQSSYNEQFF.

V usage is TRBV5-1 and J usage is TRBJ2-7; perhaps D is TRBD1 or TRBD2 (5 bases each). Per the germline V gene, CDR1 is SGHRS and CDR2 is YFSETQ. V gave up 1 base and J gave up 2 bases, with 16 bases separating them. This CDR3 comprises 16 residues. In DNA, the CDR3 is TGCGCCAGCAGCTTGTGGCCAGGGACGGCCGCCTACGAGCAGTACTTC. Encoded protein: CASSLWPGTAAYEQYF.

V is TRBV20-1 and J is TRBJ2-5, with D tentatively TRBD1 or TRBD2 (5 bases each). Trimming removed 1 base at V and 1 base at J, with 16 bases between. The CDR3 length is 16 residues. Germline values: CDR1 DFQATT, CDR2 SNEGSKA (reference sequence). CDR3 loop: CSARARGDPFQETQYF. CDR3 in DNA: TGCAGTGCTAGAGCTCGTGGGGACCCCTTCCAAGAGACCCAGTACTTC.